This TCR beta chain was recovered during a study of spatial heterogeneity in lung cancer. This clonotype has a count of ten or more. Since the library was made to target alpha chains, this beta chain is a stray read and its abundance is not meaningful. TCRdb re-called the 5' RACE reads through MiXCR, storing one row per CDR3 protein. The sample includes approximately 15,000 distinct CDR3 sequences, 3.6% of them seen just once. The CDR3 runs to 14 residues. The V and J ends lost 1 base and 8 bases respectively, with 13 bases between them. Germline CDR1 SGHDN, CDR2 FVKESK. Time point meaning: sample taken at primary tumor resection.

The sequence derives from a male donor with early-stage non-small cell lung cancer. The rearrangement joins TRBV14 to TRBJ2-3; D possibly corresponds to TRBD1 (6 bases). The sequenced sample was normal lung tissue next to the tumor, obtained at surgery. The CDR3 loop is CASSQVRGTPTQYF. The DNA for the CDR3 is TGTGCCAGCAGCCAAGTGAGAGGGACACCTACGCAGTATTTT.